This record looks at one T cell receptor (beta chain) sequence and its context. Assay: immunoSEQ multiplex PCR; the TCRdb copy retains only in-frame clones and omits some. The table has 75,000 to 90,000 clones, around 90% seen once. The data are from a study of T cell changes during pregnancy in multiple sclerosis. The germline V and J ends were trimmed by 7 bases and 4 bases, with 10 bases remaining between them. From germline, CDR1 is LNHDA and CDR2 SQIVND (reference sequence). The length of the CDR3 is 12 residues. The V gene is TRBV19, the J gene TRBJ1-2; D perhaps matches TRBD1 (5 bases). The receptor's source is a female donor in good health, serving as a control in a pregnancy study. Some clones in this sample may be carry-over from other donors' samples. The sample consisted of PBMCs, taken in the first trimester of pregnancy. CDR3 loop: CASMGGIYGYTF. CDR3 bases: TGTGCCAGTATGGGGGGGATCTATGGCTACACCTTC. The variable domain in full, completed from reference TRBV19 and TRBJ1-2, reads DGGITQSPKYLFRKEGQNVTLSCEQNLNHDAMYWYRQDPGQGLRLIYYSQIVNDFQKGDIAEGYSVSREKKESFPLTVTSAQKNPTAFYLCASMGGIYGYTFGSGTRLTVV.